This TCR beta chain was recorded in a study of blood T cell repertoires in COVID-19. Overall study context: Italy, Spain and the United States were the sources of the convalescent and acute COVID-19 samples.

TCRdb keeps only in-frame clones here, not all; method: immunoSEQ multiplex PCR. The data show just over 650,000 clones, about 87% seen once. Germline CDR1 and CDR2: SGHTA and FQGNSA. Trimming cost V 1 base and J 2 bases, with 12 bases left between them. There are 15 residues in the CDR3. The V call is TRBV7-2, the J call TRBJ2-7; possible D gene TRBD2, 5 bases. This TCR was recovered from a woman under 30 with acute or convalescent COVID-19. Sequencing used peripheral blood. CDR3 in DNA: TGTGCCAGCAGCTTAGTGAGGGCGGCCGCCTACGAGCAGTACTTC. It codes for CASSLVRAAAYEQYF.